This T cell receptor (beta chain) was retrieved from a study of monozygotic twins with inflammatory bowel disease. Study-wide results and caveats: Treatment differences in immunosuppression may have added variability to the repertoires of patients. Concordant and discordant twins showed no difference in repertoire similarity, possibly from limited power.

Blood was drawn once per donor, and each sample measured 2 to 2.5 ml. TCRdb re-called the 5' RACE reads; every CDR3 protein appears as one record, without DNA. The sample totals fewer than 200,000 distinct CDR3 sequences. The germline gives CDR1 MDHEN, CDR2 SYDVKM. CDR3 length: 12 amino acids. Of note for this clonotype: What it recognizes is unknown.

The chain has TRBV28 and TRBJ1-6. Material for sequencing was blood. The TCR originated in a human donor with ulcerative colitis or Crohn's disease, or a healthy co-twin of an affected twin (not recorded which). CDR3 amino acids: CASSLYNSPLHF.